The next 30 T cell receptor beta chains were all read from a single sample in a study of Tregs in tolerant kidney transplant recipients. Sequencing used immunoSEQ multiplex PCR; TCRdb keeps in-frame clones, though not all of them. The data contain tens of thousands of clones, around 94% of them seen just once; the ten biggest clones take up roughly 5%. Input material: CD8+ T cells from blood. The source is a human donor in good health.

The V and J genes are TRBV14 and TRBJ2-4; 8 positions match TRBD1. The CDR3 is made up of 14 amino acids. CDR1 is SGHDN, CDR2 FVKESK, per germline. The ends lost 4 bases at V and 3 bases at J; junction bases unmatched: 2. CDR3 loop: CASSLGQVKNIQYF. CDR3 nucleotide sequence: TGTGCCAGCAGCCTGGGACAGGTCAAAAACATTCAGTACTTC.

CDR3 loop: CASSLGTGYYEQYF. CDR3 nucleotides: TGTGCCAGCAGTTTAGGTACAGGATACTACGAGCAGTACTTC. The chain has TRBV27 and TRBJ2-7; D is possibly TRBD1 (5 bases). Germline lookup yields CDR1 MNHEY and CDR2 SMNVEV (reference sequence). The CDR3 runs 14 residues. The ends were cut back, 2 bases at V and 3 bases at J, with 11 bases in the middle.

The CDR3 nucleotides are TGTGCCAGCAGTTTGGCCAGTAAAGTGTACGAGCAGTACTTC. Protein: CASSLASKVYEQYF. This rearrangement joins TRBV27 to TRBJ2-7, with D unresolved. The CDR3 totals 14 residues. The ends were cut back, 3 bases at V and 4 bases at J, with 13 bases in the middle. Germline V lookup: CDR1 MNHEY, CDR2 SMNVEV (reference sequence).

This chain links TRBV6-6 with TRBJ2-1, with D perhaps matching TRBD2 (6 bases). Germline assignment: CDR1 MNHNY and CDR2 SVGAGI (reference sequence). This CDR3 comprises 12 residues. V lost 2 bases and J lost 10, with 9 bases in between. CDR3 sequence: CASSYGRGEQFF. DNA of the CDR3: TGTGCCAGCAGTTACGGGCGGGGAGAGCAGTTCTTC.

The V and J genes are TRBV18 and TRBJ2-7, with a weak D call TRBD1 (6 bases). Germline V gives CDR1 KGHSH, CDR2 LQKENI. Trimming shortened V by 0 bases and J by 2 bases, and 8 bases separated the two germline ends. The CDR3 covers 14 residues. The CDR3 DNA reads TGTGCCAGCTCACCACCGGACAGTACCTACGAGCAGTACTTC. Protein product: CASSPPDSTYEQYF.

This clone rates as medium-sized. The chain links TRBV6-4 to TRBJ2-1, with 12 bases matching TRBD2. This CDR3 contains 15 residues. J was trimmed by 6 bases and V by 5 bases; bases with no gene match: 5. CDR1 and CDR2 (germline): MRHNA, SNTAGT. CDR3 region: CASSRLAGASNEQFF. The CDR3 DNA follows: TGTGCCAGCAGTCGACTAGCGGGGGCCTCCAATGAGCAGTTCTTC.

This chain joins TRBV29-1 and TRBJ2-7, with D maybe TRBD2 (5 bases). The germline V gene encodes CDR1 SQVTM and CDR2 ANQGSEA. V lost 0 bases, J lost 4 bases, and 10 bases lay in between. The CDR3 has 13 amino acids. The CDR3 protein is CSVEESEGYEQYF. The CDR3, as DNA: TGCAGCGTTGAAGAGAGCGAGGGTTACGAGCAGTACTTC.

The chain combines TRBV11-2 with TRBJ1-6; D is perhaps TRBD1 (5 bases). The V end lost 0 bases, the J end lost 3 bases, and 9 bases lay between the germline ends. This CDR3 has 16 residues. Germline V CDR1 and CDR2: SGHAT, FQNNGV. The CDR3 DNA sequence: TGTGCCAGCAGCTTAGATCGGCAGGGCTATAATTCACCCCTCCACTTT. This sequence encodes CASSLDRQGYNSPLHF.

The count of this clone is one. The sample has other DNA sequences that encode this CDR3 too. The gene calls are TRBV6-1 and TRBJ2-7; D not certain. Germline V CDR1 and CDR2: MNHNS, SASEGT. The CDR3 is 13 residues long. With 1 base removed from V and 2 bases from J, the gap between germline ends came to 6 bases. This chain's CDR3 is CASSEGRTYEQYF. The CDR3 nucleotides are TGTGCCAGCAGTGAAGGACGGACCTACGAGCAGTACTTC.

V gene TRBV4-2 combines with J gene TRBJ2-3; TRBD2 is a possible D gene (5 bases). The V and J ends lost 4 bases and 2 bases respectively, with 16 bases between them. The CDR3 runs 16 residues. Germline CDR1 LGHNA, CDR2 YNFKEQ. CDR3 protein: CASSPEWEPPTDTQYF. CDR3 DNA: TGTGCCAGCAGCCCCGAATGGGAGCCACCCACAGATACGCAGTATTTT.

V gene TRBV29-1 combines with J gene TRBJ1-2; D perhaps matches TRBD1 (5 bases). The V and J ends lost 4 bases and 5 bases respectively, with 8 bases between them. The CDR3 consists of 11 residues. Per germline, CDR1 SQVTM and CDR2 ANQGSEA. The CDR3 reads CSVVAGYGYTF. The CDR3 DNA reads as TGCAGCGTTGTTGCAGGGTATGGCTACACCTTC.

The rearrangement uses TRBV6-1 and TRBJ1-1; possible D gene TRBD1, 5 bases. The CDR3 extends over 14 amino acids. Germline assignment: CDR1 MNHNS and CDR2 SASEGT. V lost 8 bases to trimming and J lost 1 base, with 14 bases between them. This chain's CDR3 is CASALQDQNTEAFF. CDR3 coding DNA: TGTGCCAGCGCCCTACAGGACCAGAACACTGAAGCTTTCTTT.

The CDR3 region has the DNA TGCAGCGTTGAAGGCGCCAGGGGGCCGAAGAACACTGAAGCTTTCTTT. This encodes CSVEGARGPKNTEAFF. V gene TRBV29-1 combines with J gene TRBJ1-1; 8 bases are a match to TRBD1. The V and J ends lost 1 base and 1 base, in that order; junction bases with no gene match: 8. The length of the CDR3 is 16 residues. The germline V gene encodes CDR1 SQVTM and CDR2 ANQGSEA.

The chain combines TRBV10-3 with TRBJ2-3, with TRBD2 matching over 10 bases. The V segment lost 0 bases and the J segment 0 bases; nucleotides outside the gene matches: 6. CDR3 length equals 18 residues. Germline V lookup: CDR1 ENHRY, CDR2 SYGVKD. This CDR3 is CAISESLGTSESTDTQYF. The CDR3, as DNA: TGTGCCATCAGTGAGTCACTCGGGACTAGCGAGAGCACAGATACGCAGTATTTT.

The rearrangement joins TRBV29-1 to TRBJ1-1, with 8 bases lining up with TRBD1. CDR1 SQVTM and CDR2 ANQGSEA come from the germline V gene. V shed 8 bases, J shed 4 bases, and the junction held 9 bases outside the gene matches. The CDR3 runs to 13 residues. CDR3 DNA sequence: TGCAGCTCTCTGACAGGGGAGACCACTGAAGCTTTCTTT. As protein: CSSLTGETTEAFF.

This clone was recorded only once. The rearrangement uses TRBV6-5 and TRBJ2-7; 9 nucleotides agree with TRBD1. The CDR3 is 16 residues long. From germline, CDR1 is MNHEY and CDR2 SVGAGI. V trimming: 1 base; J trimming: 6 bases; junction bases outside the gene matches: 10. The CDR3 bases are TGTGCCAGCAGTTACTACGGGACAGGGCTACCCTCCGAGCAGTACTTC. Translated: CASSYYGTGLPSEQYF.

The chain couples TRBV7-3 to TRBJ1-2; 9 bases are shared with TRBD1. The germline gives CDR1 SGHTA, CDR2 FQGTGA. V lost 0 bases to trimming and J lost 6 bases; unmatched junction nucleotides: 8. CDR3 length: 16 residues. Here the CDR3 reads CASSLTGTGKIHGYTF. In DNA form, the CDR3 reads TGTGCCAGCAGCTTAACAGGGACAGGGAAAATTCATGGCTACACCTTC.

The rearrangement uses TRBV7-9 and TRBJ1-3, with D uncertain. The germline V gene has CDR1 SEHNR and CDR2 FQNEAQ (reference sequence). Trimming cost V 1 base and J 3 bases, with 13 bases left between them. The CDR3 length is 16 residues. DNA of the CDR3: TGTGCCAGCAGCTTAGTATTGGGATTTGGTGGAAACACCATATATTTT. Protein product: CASSLVLGFGGNTIYF.

This chain links TRBV5-1 with TRBJ2-5, with 10 bases fitting TRBD1. The V and J ends lost 4 bases and 4 bases, in that order; junction bases with no gene match: 1. The CDR3 contains 13 residues. Germline CDR1 is SGHRS and CDR2 is YFSETQ. In nucleotides, the CDR3 is TGCGCCAGCAGCCGGGACAGGGGAGAGACCCAGTACTTC. This gives the protein CASSRDRGETQYF.

The genes are TRBV27 and TRBJ2-7, with D maybe TRBD2 (6 bases). The CDR3 runs 14 residues. Deletions cut 0 bases from V and 0 bases from J, with 6 bases between. Germline V lookup: CDR1 MNHEY, CDR2 SMNVEV (reference sequence). CDR3 loop: CASSLSGSSYEQYF. The CDR3 coding sequence is TGTGCCAGCAGTTTATCCGGGAGCTCCTACGAGCAGTACTTC.

The gene calls are TRBV5-1 and TRBJ2-7; perhaps TRBD1 as D (5 bases). This CDR3 is 18 amino acids long. V gave up 5 bases and J gave up 3 bases, with 27 bases separating them. The germline V gene has CDR1 SGHRS and CDR2 YFSETQ. CDR3 amino acids: CASRLPATALTADYEQYF. In DNA, the CDR3 is TGCGCCAGCAGGCTGCCTGCGACAGCCCTTACGGCGGACTACGAGCAGTACTTC.

The rearrangement joins TRBV7-9 to TRBJ2-7; 10 nucleotides match TRBD1. The CDR3 covers 19 residues. Trimming took 0 bases from V and 1 from J; bases not matched to a gene: 12. Germline-derived CDR1 and CDR2 are SEHNR and FQNEAQ (reference sequence). The CDR3 is CASSLAGRLDRGKSYEQYF. The CDR3 DNA follows: TGTGCCAGCAGCTTAGCGGGTCGATTGGACAGGGGGAAATCCTACGAGCAGTACTTC.

This clone showed up just once. The rearrangement links TRBV27 to TRBJ1-1, with 10 positions matching TRBD1. Trimming removed 5 bases from V and 3 bases from J; junction bases left unmatched: 6. Germline-derived CDR1 and CDR2 are MNHEY and SMNVEV (reference sequence). CDR3 length equals 15 residues. The CDR3 protein is CASSLGQGRDTEAFF. The CDR3 DNA reads TGTGCCAGCAGTCTGGGACAGGGGAGGGACACTGAAGCTTTCTTT.

The V call is TRBV30, the J call TRBJ2-7; D may be TRBD1 (5 bases). V gave up 2 bases and J gave up 6 bases, with 8 bases separating them. CDR1 GTSNPN and CDR2 SVGIG come from the germline V gene (reference sequence). This CDR3 is 11 amino acids long. The chain's CDR3 is CAWSYTGEQYF. For the CDR3, the DNA is TGTGCCTGGAGTTATACAGGCGAGCAGTACTTC.

The CDR3 here is CASSLPTSGTPYEQYF. DNA of the CDR3: TGCGCCAGCAGCTTGCCGACTAGCGGGACCCCCTACGAGCAGTACTTC. V and J are TRBV5-1 and TRBJ2-7, with TRBD2 identical over 11 bases. J lost 2 bases, V lost 1 base, and 5 bases had no gene match. This CDR3 has 16 residues. Germline CDR1 reads SGHRS; CDR2 reads YFSETQ.

The V gene is TRBV6-6, the J gene TRBJ1-2; D uncertain. The CDR3 is made up of 15 amino acids. Germline values: CDR1 MNHNY, CDR2 SVGAGI (reference sequence). The V gene lost 4 bases and the J gene lost 7 bases, with 19 bases spanning the gap. DNA for the CDR3: TGTGCCAGCAGTTTAGGCCTCACAGCAGTCCGTGGCTACACCTTC. This codes for CASSLGLTAVRGYTF.

The chain couples TRBV30 to TRBJ2-2; 8 bases fit TRBD1. This CDR3 is built from 22 residues. The germline CDR1 and CDR2 sequences are GTSNPN and SVGIG (reference sequence). Trimming at V came to 0 bases and at J to 6 bases, leaving 27 bases not matched to a gene. CDR3 sequence: CAWSVLRTGVLTRGRFAGELFF. The CDR3 coding sequence is TGTGCCTGGAGTGTACTTCGCACCGGAGTACTGACCAGGGGGCGATTTGCCGGGGAGCTGTTTTTT.

The chain joins TRBV13 to TRBJ1-1, with D uncertain. Germline CDR1 reads PRHDT; CDR2 reads FYEKMQ (reference sequence). The CDR3 has 12 amino acids. Trimming removed 3 bases from V and 4 bases from J, with 6 bases in between. CDR3: CASSLWVTEAFF. DNA of the CDR3: TGTGCCAGCAGCTTGTGGGTCACTGAAGCTTTCTTT.

The gene calls are TRBV19 and TRBJ2-7; tentative D call: TRBD2 (6 bases). The CDR3 has 13 amino acids. CDR1 and CDR2 (germline): LNHDA, SQIVND (reference sequence). The V end was cut by 5 bases, the J end by 4 bases, with 12 bases between. Here the CDR3 DNA reads TGTGCCAGTAGTCCCGCTGGGGGGTACGAGCAGTACTTC. Protein product: CASSPAGGYEQYF.

The V gene is TRBV5-5, the J gene TRBJ1-5; 10 bases line up with TRBD1. Germline-derived CDR1 and CDR2 are SGHKS and YYEKEE (reference sequence). The CDR3 has 18 residues. Trimming removed 1 base from V and 1 base from J; junction bases left unmatched: 8. Here the CDR3 reads CASSLRDRGTGSNQPQHF. The CDR3 DNA follows: TGTGCCAGCAGCTTGCGGGACAGGGGAACGGGGAGCAATCAGCCCCAGCATTTT.